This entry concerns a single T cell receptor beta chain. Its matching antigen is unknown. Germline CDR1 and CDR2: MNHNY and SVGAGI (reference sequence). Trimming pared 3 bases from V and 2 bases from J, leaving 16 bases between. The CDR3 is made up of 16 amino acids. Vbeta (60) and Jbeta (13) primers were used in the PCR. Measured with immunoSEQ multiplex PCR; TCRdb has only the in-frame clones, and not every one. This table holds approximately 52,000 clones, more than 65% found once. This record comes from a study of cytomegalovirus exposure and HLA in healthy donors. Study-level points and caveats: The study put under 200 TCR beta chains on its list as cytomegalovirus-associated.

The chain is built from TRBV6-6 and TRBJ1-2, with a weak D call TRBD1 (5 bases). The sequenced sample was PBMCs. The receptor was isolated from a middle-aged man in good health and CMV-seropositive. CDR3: CASSYSRGGENYGYTF. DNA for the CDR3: TGTGCCAGCAGTTATTCTAGAGGAGGGGAAAACTATGGCTACACCTTC.